This entry concerns a single TCR beta chain. This record comes from a study of OX40 agonist ivuxolimab in advanced cancers. Trimming cost V 5 bases and J 2 bases, with 7 bases left between them. The V gene's germline CDR1 is DFQATT and CDR2 SNEGSKA (reference sequence). CDR3 size: 11 residues. This table comes from immunoSEQ multiplex PCR, and its TCRdb copy is limited to in-frame clones, with some not included. The repertoire holds about 89,000 clones, with approximately 91% as singletons. The receptor comes from an adult with an advanced solid tumor such as melanoma, head and neck, liver or kidney cancer. The sequenced sample was CD4+ or CD8+ T cells sorted from blood, obtained in a trial of the OX40 agonist ivuxolimab. This sequence joins TRBV20-1 and TRBJ2-7; unclear D gene. The CDR3 here is CSAATAYEQYF. As DNA, the CDR3 is TGCAGTGCTGCTACCGCCTACGAGCAGTACTTC.